This TCR beta chain emerged from a study of blood T cell repertoires in COVID-19. The overall study: Samples taken during acute and convalescent COVID-19 were collected in the United States, Italy and Spain. In each case, the material was cDNA or gDNA derived from T cells, B-cell-depleted T cells, or PBMCs.

Germline V gene data show CDR1 as MNHEY and CDR2 as SVGEGT. The germline V and J ends were trimmed by 4 bases and 6 bases, with 16 bases remaining between them. The CDR3 consists of 14 residues. Per the study methods: Amplification with reference gene primers provided the estimates of nucleated cell counts. Clones were read by immunoSEQ multiplex PCR, and TCRdb kept only the in-frame ones, dropping some. V, J and clone size are taken as reported in that table, and D and trimming were inferred from the DNA itself. The table includes about 140,000 clones, 82% detected once. The sample was peripheral blood. The receptor comes from a woman older than 75 with acute or convalescent COVID-19. The chain has TRBV6-2 or TRBV6-3 and TRBJ2-7; D is possibly TRBD1 (7 bases). Here the CDR3 reads CASSSPGGSGEQYF. The CDR3 DNA sequence: TGTGCCAGCAGTTCGCCAGGGGGGTCTGGCGAGCAGTACTTC.